This TCR beta chain was captured in a study of cytomegalovirus exposure and HLA in healthy donors (dated by TCRdb to the late 2010s). With respect to the entire study: According to an earlier analysis of a few hundred of the donors, about 179 million T cells yielded 117 million unique TCR beta sequences and about 300 Gb of sequence data. An early release covering 550 to 650 HLA-typed donors comprised roughly 300 gigabases of sequencing data and roughly 86 million unique TCR sequences. Of the roughly 430 genotyped donors, approximately 80% fell in the genetic ancestry cluster associated with self-reported Caucasian donors. The aim of the study was to test whether cataloging public T cell receptors could identify signatures of past pathogen exposure. Using immunosequencing, the study profiled T cell repertoires from some 670 subjects and related those repertoires to cytomegalovirus serostatus. A separate validation cohort of some 130 different subjects was used in addition to the 666-subject first cohort. The study combined high-throughput TCR immunosequencing, statistical association of individual TCRs with disease status, and machine learning to predict cytomegalovirus infection status. In a later analysis, previously published TCR beta repertoires from roughly 710 donors were re-analyzed and high-resolution HLA genotyping was added so that TCR occurrence patterns could be studied. Rather than drawing on any new phenotypic data, the later analysis identified candidate immune exposures from TCR beta sequences and the way those sequences occurred across donors. An earlier analysis of several hundred of the donors used high-throughput TCR beta sequencing to judge whether each TCR beta V gene segment behaved as functional or pseudogenic. Alongside the repertoire data, information on donor age, sex, ethnicity and CMV serostatus was compiled. A later genetic analysis used genome-wide SNP genotypes for about 65% of the roughly 700 donors, treating that subset as a discovery cohort. All discovery cohort repertoires had been generated using a single sequencing platform. Both class I and class II loci were covered by HLA typing, at four-digit resolution. The number of typed donors differed by locus: 629-630 for A, B, C, DRB1 and DQB1; approximately 530 for DQA1; over 600 for DPA1; and around 450 for DPB1. Four or five DR-DQ haplotypes were handled as single units for association and clustering because linkage in the cohort was strong. Across 398 genotyped donors of the cohort, an average of approximately 240,000 unique TCR beta nucleotide sequences per donor were sequenced, and around 19% of those sequences were non-productive. General conclusions and limits of the study: In the study, approximately 160 TCR beta chains were listed as associated with cytomegalovirus. A further reported finding was that TCR beta sequences accurately predicted the HLA-A and HLA-B alleles for most subjects in the first cohort. A later genetic analysis associated a missense DCLRE1C variant with V-gene and J-gene trimming of TCR beta chains, and an independent cohort replicated the association. The authors suggested that the approach could potentially be generalized to other disease states and immunological phenotypes. The cohort was sequenced for TCR beta chains only, and without alpha or paired-chain data the features that could be detected were limited. Most TCR sequences were observed very rarely across donors, whereas some public TCRs were present in many individuals. In a later analysis, 16,951 TCR beta sequences were associated with specific HLA alleles at a false discovery rate of 0.05. Three of the identified cytomegalovirus-associated TCR beta chains were confirmed in vitro to be specific for cytomegalovirus antigens. According to a later analysis, TCR association rates differed among HLA loci, with DRB1 alleles showing the most associated TCRs and HLA-C alleles showing the fewest. The only immune exposure information available for the cohort was CMV serostatus. The earlier analysis of nearly 600 of the donors excluded 15 to 20 rarely observed V segments, including chromosome 9 orphons, because counts were too low. Roughly uniform sequencing depth across donors was assumed in presence/absence analyses, although this assumption may not hold. Compared with the approximately 670-donor mean, donors in an Asian-associated ancestry cluster had fewer N-insertions in productive TCRs, according to a later genetic analysis. The classifier was reported to diagnose cytomegalovirus status with high specificity and sensitivity in both the original cohort and the validation cohort. In a later analysis, HLA-associated TCR beta chains were found to be more clonally expanded and to have lower generation probabilities than equally common non-associated chains. According to a later analysis, most CMV-associated TCR beta chains appeared to be HLA-restricted, and the HLA associations seemed to be driven largely by CMV exposure. A cluster of highly shared sequence variants was judged likely to represent a technical artifact of the sequencing pipeline. Correlated functional status among segregating V segments might be attributable to linkage disequilibrium, but an unknown experimental factor could not be ruled out. Broadly in line with IMGT annotations, most TCR beta V segments showed up in productive rearrangements about 90% or about 30% of the time in an earlier analysis of 587 of the donors. In a later analysis, several top co-occurrence clusters were reported to appear linked to parvovirus B19, influenza, CMV and Epstein-Barr virus. Assigning TCR associations to individual alleles was difficult when HLA alleles, especially DR and DQ, strongly co-occurred. Because HLA typing was missing for some donors at each locus, association tests included only the typed subset. Some IMGT-functional V segments, including TRBV6-2 and TRBV6-3, could not be told apart with the 87-base-pair reads, so those segments were excluded.

Library preparation employed the immunoSEQ multiplex PCR assay. The multiplex PCR relied on a mix of 60 forward primers for TCR Vbeta segments and 13 reverse primers for TCR Jbeta segments. The CDR3 region of rearranged TCR beta genes was amplified from genomic DNA by a multiplex PCR assay. Amplified TCR beta libraries were sequenced as 87-base-pair reads on the Illumina HiSeq System. Regarding the original processing steps: In a later analysis, roughly 80 million unique TCR beta chains were counted across the 650 to 750 repertoires, and roughly 10 million of these chains were shared by at least two donors. To remove PCR and sequencing errors, raw reads were error-corrected and collapsed into unique sequences using a nearest-neighbor algorithm that merged closely related sequences. To assign V, D and J gene segments, CDR3 sequences were aligned to IMGT reference sequences. Each retained sequence needed at least a six-nucleotide match to both a V gene segment and a J gene segment. Rearrangements were classified as productive when the CDR3 lacked stop codons and remained in frame with V and J, and all other rearrangements were classified as non-productive. CDR3 was defined by IMGT convention, running from the second conserved V-encoded cysteine to the conserved J-encoded phenylalanine. The earlier analysis of about 610 of the donors excluded sequences that lacked an unambiguous match to a single V gene segment. In an earlier analysis of 587 of the donors, a V segment was called functional when productive rearrangements were above 56.7%, and segregating when the standard deviation between donors exceeded 5%. A statistical classification framework was built for diagnosing cytomegalovirus status from the catalog of TCR beta chain sequences. In a later analysis, V and J genes were assigned by comparing TCR nucleotide sequences against IMGT/GENE-DB human TR gene sequences. A later analysis assigned CDR3 sequences and most-parsimonious VDJ recombination scenarios with the TCRdist pipeline. A later analysis defined each TCR beta chain by its CDR3 amino acid sequence plus V-gene family, and excluded reads lacking a unique V-gene family. In a later analysis, 450 to 600 highly shared, low-generation-probability nucleotide sequences were removed to address suspected cross-contamination and a sequencing artifact. For each public chain, a later analysis derived a clonal expansion index from normalized ranks of inferred template counts within each repertoire. In a later analysis, generation probabilities were computed using a VDJ recombination model fitted to out-of-frame rearrangements, and the results were checked against IGoR. In a later analysis, hypergeometric tests were used to score TCR-TCR, TCR-HLA and TCR-CMV co-occurrence, with a repertoire-size bias correction applied to TCR pairs. A later analysis estimated false discovery rates by permuting HLA or CMV assignments 20 times. A later analysis grouped co-occurring TCRs with DBSCAN, adding TCRdist sequence similarity when clustering within HLA-allele-positive subsets. Co-occurrence clustering excluded repertoires with fewer than 30,000 or more than 120,000 public chains, plus five with anomalous nucleotide sharing. TCRdb provides this immuneACCESS table in a form limited to in-frame rearrangements. Some clones are lacking; in checked studies, under half of them reflect an unresolved V gene, and why the rest are absent is not known. Clone size and V and J calls were adopted from that table, with D and trimming inferred from the DNA. The sample data list about 130,000 clones, and 70% to 80% of these were observed just once. The ten largest clones represent roughly 2.7% of the sample.

The cohort consisted of 650 to 700 healthy bone marrow donors. At the time of sampling, all cohort members were nominally healthy, though unrecorded immune exposures were likely present. CMV serostatus was positive for 289 and negative for about half of the roughly 700 cohort members, and was not recorded for this donor. Each donor provided a peripheral blood sample, and peripheral blood mononuclear cells were used for TCR beta sequencing. Genomic DNA extraction from the blood cell samples was performed with the Qiagen DNeasy Blood Extraction Kit. This clone appeared a single time. What antigen it recognizes has not been identified. Base-call qualities are not available, and no considerably larger clone is one nucleotide away. The CDR3 contains 15 residues, cysteine and phenylalanine counted. Only the CDR3 DNA is retained, 45 bases long and in frame from the first base. V and J are truncated by 7 bases and 8 bases respectively, leaving an intervening sequence of 20 bases. In the germline V gene, CDR1 corresponds to MNHNS and CDR2 to SASEGT.

This sequence originates from a human donor in good health. Here the chain combines TRBV6-1 and TRBJ1-4; confidence is insufficient to name the D gene. Sequenced sample: PBMCs. The CDR3 is CASTGLASAKEKLFF. Here is the DNA: TGTGCCAGCACCGGCCTAGCCTCGGCAAAGGAAAAACTGTTTTTT.